This entry is about one TCR beta chain. The target antigen is unknown. The data were obtained in a study of T cell responses to AZD1222 COVID-19 vaccine. Findings of the study overall: Spike-specific TCR breadth and depth were elevated following two AZD1222 doses.

Profiling relied on immunoSEQ multiplex PCR, and the TCRdb table lists in-frame clones only, not all of them. The sample consists of 95,000 to 110,000 clones, 75% to 90% of them appearing once. This sequence was found in an adult in good health. This specimen consisted of peripheral blood, obtained on day 0 of AZD1222 vaccination.

CDR3 loop: CASTIYSNQPQHF. The CDR3 DNA reads TGTGCCAGCACCATTTATAGCAATCAGCCCCAGCATTTT. The V gene is TRBV28, the J gene TRBJ1-5; D is unclear. The ends were cut back, 7 bases at V and 0 bases at J, with 7 bases in the middle. This CDR3 spans 13 amino acids. Germline CDR1 MDHEN, CDR2 SYDVKM.